This section outlines one T cell receptor (beta chain) sequence together with its context. Its antigen is not known. The sample originates from a study of cytomegalovirus exposure and HLA in healthy donors. Study observations and caveats: Presence/absence analyses assumed roughly uniform sequencing depth across donors. In vitro, a few CMV-associated chains proved specific for CMV antigens. Most TCR sequences were seen very rarely across donors, but some public TCRs occurred in many.

Vbeta (60) and Jbeta (13) primers were used in the PCR. TCRdb's table, derived via immunoSEQ multiplex PCR, lists solely in-frame clones and lacks some. Seen here are under 250,000 clones, about 78% observed once, and the top ten hold 3% to 4%. Donors in the study were healthy people who gave bone marrow. The sequenced material came from PBMCs. The sequence was obtained from a male donor in good health and CMV-seronegative.

Written as DNA, the CDR3 is TGTGCCAGCAGTCGAGGACAGGGCCCTGGGGCCAACGTCCTGACTTTC. Translation: CASSRGQGPGANVLTF. This rearrangement joins TRBV7-2 to TRBJ2-6; TRBD1 matches at 8 bases. This CDR3 has 16 amino acids. The germline V gene has CDR1 SGHTA and CDR2 FQGNSA. Trimming took 6 bases from V and 2 from J; bases not matched to a gene: 6.